Listed below are T cell receptor beta chains from one sample, sequenced in a study of beta chain features in type 1 diabetes. Some clones are missing from TCRdb's copy, which holds only in-frame ones; the method was immunoSEQ multiplex PCR. The sample comprises 600,000 or so clones, around 12% of which are singletons, and roughly 0.12% rests with the top ten. Sequencing was done on a sample of naive CD4+ T cells from blood. Receptors were obtained from a man aged 25-40 years with type 1 diabetes. Both conserved end residues are part of each CDR3. The D gene is left open where the match is weak. Not all rows give a size; the values are once, few, many and, for expanded clones, a class.

v_call,j_call,clone_size,d_call,cdr3_length,cdr3_nt,cdr3_aa
TRBV2,TRBJ1-6,few,-,13,TGTGCCAGCATCCCGGATATCAATTCACCCCTCCACTTT,CASIPDINSPLHF
TRBV6-5,TRBJ2-7,-,TRBD1,16,TGTGCCAGCAGTTACCCGGCCGGGACAGGGGTGCACGAGCAGTACTTC,CASSYPAGTGVHEQYF
TRBV19,TRBJ2-1,few,-,14,TGTGCCACCGCTGTAGCGGATTCCTACAATGAGCAGTTCTTC,CATAVADSYNEQFF
TRBV27,TRBJ2-3,few,-,13,TGTGCCAGCAGTTTGGAGCCTGGGGATACGCAGTATTTT,CASSLEPGDTQYF
TRBV27,TRBJ1-3,few,-,14,TGTGCCAGCAGTCCGCTGATGCGGGGGGACACCATATATTTT,CASSPLMRGDTIYF
TRBV7-9,TRBJ1-6,-,-,15,TGTGCCAGCAGCTTAGCACACTCTGAGGATTCACCCCTCCACTTT,CASSLAHSEDSPLHF
TRBV6-4,TRBJ2-4,-,-,15,TGTGCCAGCAAGTTTCGGAACAGGGATAGTAGCATTCAGTACTTC,CASKFRNRDSSIQYF
TRBV10-3,TRBJ2-1,few,-,15,TGTGCCATCAGCGCCATTGGAGCGGATTACAATGAGCAGTTCTTC,CAISAIGADYNEQFF
TRBV4-2,TRBJ1-2,-,-,13,TGTGCCAGCAGCCAAGATAGAGAGTTTGGCTACACCTTC,CASSQDREFGYTF
TRBV4-1,TRBJ2-3,-,-,17,TGCGCCAGCAGCCGAGTGAGTAGGACCTCGGCCACAGATACGCAGTATTTT,CASSRVSRTSATDTQYF
TRBV6-5,TRBJ2-5,-,TRBD1,15,TGTGCCAGCAGTTACTCGAGGGGGCGCTGGGAGACCCAGTACTTC,CASSYSRGRWETQYF
TRBV25-1,TRBJ1-3,few,-,16,TGTGCCAGCAGTGATCCCCGACAGTCCTCTGGAAACACCATATATTTT,CASSDPRQSSGNTIYF
TRBV5-1,TRBJ1-6,-,TRBD1,16,TGCGCCAGCAGCCCGCCGCTTGGACAGGGCAATTCACCCCTCCACTTT,CASSPPLGQGNSPLHF
TRBV5-1,TRBJ2-5,-,-,15,TGCGCCAGCAGCTTGGAACCGGGACCCCAAGAGACCCAGTACTTC,CASSLEPGPQETQYF
TRBV25-1,TRBJ1-1,-,-,14,TGTGCCAGCAGCCACAGGAGTTGGAACACTGAAGCTTTCTTT,CASSHRSWNTEAFF
TRBV18,TRBJ1-5,many,-,15,TGTGCCAGCTCACCACGGGCCGATAGCAATCAGCCCCAGCATTTT,CASSPRADSNQPQHF
TRBV10-1,TRBJ1-3,few,-,14,TGCGCCAGCAGTGAGTCCTCAACTGGAAACACCATATATTTT,CASSESSTGNTIYF
TRBV28,TRBJ2-7,few,TRBD1,14,TGTGCCAGCAGCGGGGGACAGGGGCGCTACGAGCAGTACTTC,CASSGGQGRYEQYF
TRBV4-3,TRBJ1-2,few,-,17,TGCGCCAGCAGCCAAGATCGGGGGACCGCCACTAACTATGGCTACACCTTC,CASSQDRGTATNYGYTF
TRBV18,TRBJ1-2,-,-,14,TGTGCCAGCTCACCACGGGAGGGATCGGATGGCTACACCTTC,CASSPREGSDGYTF
TRBV10-2,TRBJ2-5,-,-,15,TGCGCCAGCAGTGAGGGTCGCACCACCTTGGGGACCCAGTACTTC,CASSEGRTTLGTQYF
TRBV5-1,TRBJ2-5,-,-,15,TGCGCCAGCAGCCCGGACGGAGGGCTCCAAGAGACCCAGTACTTC,CASSPDGGLQETQYF
TRBV30,TRBJ1-3,few,TRBD1,15,TGTGCCTGCCTGACAGGGACGAGCTCTGGAAACACCATATATTTT,CACLTGTSSGNTIYF
TRBV7-2,TRBJ2-6,few,-,17,TGTGCCAGCAGCTCCCCTTTATTCGGCTCTGGGGCCAACGTCCTGACTTTC,CASSSPLFGSGANVLTF
TRBV7-9,TRBJ2-5,-,TRBD2,15,TGTGCCAGCAGCTTAGTGAGCGGGGCTGGGGAGACCCAGTACTTC,CASSLVSGAGETQYF
TRBV28,TRBJ1-6,-,-,15,TGTGCCAGCAGGGGGTTTGGGGGTAGGGATTCACCCCTCCACTTT,CASRGFGGRDSPLHF
TRBV4-3,TRBJ1-2,few,TRBD1,16,TGCGCCAGCAGCCGGCTGACACAGGGGGTATTCTATGGCTACACCTTC,CASSRLTQGVFYGYTF
TRBV10-3,TRBJ2-7,few,-,15,TGTGCCAGCAGTTACCTTGGCAGGAACTCCTACGAGCAGTACTTC,CASSYLGRNSYEQYF
TRBV6-5,TRBJ2-7,few,TRBD1,15,TGTGCCAGCAGCTTTCGACAGGGTCGACCCTACGAGCAGTACTTC,CASSFRQGRPYEQYF
TRBV30,TRBJ2-7,few,TRBD1,14,TGTGCCTGGAACAGGGGAAGGGCCCCTTACGAGCAGTACTTC,CAWNRGRAPYEQYF
TRBV18,TRBJ2-3,few,-,13,TGTGCCAGCTCACCGGCAAGTGTGGATACGCAGTATTTT,CASSPASVDTQYF
TRBV7-2,TRBJ1-6,-,TRBD1,16,TGTGCCAGCAGCCCCGGGACAGGGGGTATTAATTCACCCCTCCACTTT,CASSPGTGGINSPLHF
TRBV5-6,TRBJ1-5,-,TRBD1,14,TGTGCCAGCAGCACGGGACAGCTTAATCAGCCCCAGCATTTT,CASSTGQLNQPQHF
TRBV9,TRBJ2-3,-,-,16,TGTGCCAGCAGCGTCAGGCGCGGCGTAAGCACAGATACGCAGTATTTT,CASSVRRGVSTDTQYF
TRBV7-2,TRBJ2-7,-,TRBD2,15,TGTGCCAGCAGCCTCCGGACTAGCGGGGCCTACGAGCAGTACTTC,CASSLRTSGAYEQYF
TRBV29-1,TRBJ1-1,few,-,13,TGCAGCGTTAGAGGGCAACAGAACACTGAAGCTTTCTTT,CSVRGQQNTEAFF
TRBV7-2,TRBJ1-5,few,TRBD1,15,TGTGCCAGCAGCCCTGACAGGGCAGAAAATCAGCCCCAGCATTTT,CASSPDRAENQPQHF
TRBV28,TRBJ1-5,few,-,13,TGTGCCAGCAGTTTCAAGGTTCCCCCTGCCCAGCATTTT,CASSFKVPPAQHF
TRBV29-1,TRBJ2-7,-,TRBD1,13,TGCAGCGTTGGGGGACAGCTAGGGGGCGAGCAGTACTTC,CSVGGQLGGEQYF
TRBV9,TRBJ2-7,-,-,15,TGTGCCAGCAGCGTAGGTGGACAGCTAGACTACGAGCAGTACTTC,CASSVGGQLDYEQYF
TRBV11-3,TRBJ2-5,-,TRBD1,14,TGTGCCAGCAGCCAATACAGGGGTCAAGAGACCCAGTACTTC,CASSQYRGQETQYF
TRBV6-1,TRBJ1-5,few,-,14,TGTGCCAGCGACCAGGGGTCTCGCCATCAGCCCCAGCATTTT,CASDQGSRHQPQHF
TRBV7-2,TRBJ1-1,-,-,15,TGTGCCAGCAGCCCCCCCGCAGGGGTGAACACTGAAGCTTTCTTT,CASSPPAGVNTEAFF
TRBV11-2,TRBJ1-5,-,TRBD1,15,TGTGCCAGCAGCTGGAGAGGGGGCGGCAATCAGCCCCAGCATTTT,CASSWRGGGNQPQHF
TRBV5-1,TRBJ2-7,-,-,14,TGCGCCAGCAGCCCCGGGGTCGCTACTCACGAGCAGTACTTC,CASSPGVATHEQYF
TRBV29-1,TRBJ2-7,-,-,13,TGCAGCGTTGCATCCGTTAGGGGCTACGAGCAGTACTTC,CSVASVRGYEQYF
TRBV7-6,TRBJ1-2,-,TRBD1,12,TGTGCCAGCAGCTTCGACAGGGTTGGCTACACCTTC,CASSFDRVGYTF
TRBV5-1,TRBJ2-7,-,TRBD1,17,TGCGCCAGCAGCGTTACCCCCGGGACAGGTGTCTCCTACGAGCAGTACTTC,CASSVTPGTGVSYEQYF
TRBV11-3,TRBJ2-7,-,TRBD1,15,TGTGCCAGCAGCTCGATACAGGGGCCTCGGGACGAGCAGTACTTC,CASSSIQGPRDEQYF
TRBV30,TRBJ2-7,few,TRBD2,14,TGTGCCTGGAGCCCCGGGGGGGGTTTCGACGAGCAGTACTTC,CAWSPGGGFDEQYF
TRBV19,TRBJ2-7,-,TRBD1,16,TGTGCCAGTAGTATTTTAGCAGGACAGGGTACCTACGAGCAGTACTTC,CASSILAGQGTYEQYF
TRBV7-2,TRBJ2-5,few,-,15,TGTGCCAGCAGCTTAGTGGCTAGCGAGGAAGAGACCCAGTACTTC,CASSLVASEEETQYF
TRBV28,TRBJ2-5,few,-,14,TGTGCCAGCAGTTTTTCGGGAGTAGGAGAGACCCAGTACTTC,CASSFSGVGETQYF
TRBV21-1,TRBJ2-3,-,-,14,TGTGCCAGCAGCAAAAACCCCGTCCGAGATACGCAGTATTTT,CASSKNPVRDTQYF
TRBV6-5,TRBJ2-1,-,TRBD2,13,TGTGCCAGCCCTCGGGAGGGTCTGGGTGAGCAGTTCTTC,CASPREGLGEQFF
TRBV13,TRBJ1-2,-,-,13,TGTGCCAGCAGCTTAGGAACTAACTATGGCTACACCTTC,CASSLGTNYGYTF
TRBV7-9,TRBJ2-1,few,TRBD2,15,TGTGCCAGCAGCCCTCTAGCGGGGGACGGAAATGAGCAGTTCTTC,CASSPLAGDGNEQFF
TRBV7-2,TRBJ2-5,-,-,15,TGTGCCAGCAGCTTAGCAGGCAGTAACGAAGAGACCCAGTACTTC,CASSLAGSNEETQYF